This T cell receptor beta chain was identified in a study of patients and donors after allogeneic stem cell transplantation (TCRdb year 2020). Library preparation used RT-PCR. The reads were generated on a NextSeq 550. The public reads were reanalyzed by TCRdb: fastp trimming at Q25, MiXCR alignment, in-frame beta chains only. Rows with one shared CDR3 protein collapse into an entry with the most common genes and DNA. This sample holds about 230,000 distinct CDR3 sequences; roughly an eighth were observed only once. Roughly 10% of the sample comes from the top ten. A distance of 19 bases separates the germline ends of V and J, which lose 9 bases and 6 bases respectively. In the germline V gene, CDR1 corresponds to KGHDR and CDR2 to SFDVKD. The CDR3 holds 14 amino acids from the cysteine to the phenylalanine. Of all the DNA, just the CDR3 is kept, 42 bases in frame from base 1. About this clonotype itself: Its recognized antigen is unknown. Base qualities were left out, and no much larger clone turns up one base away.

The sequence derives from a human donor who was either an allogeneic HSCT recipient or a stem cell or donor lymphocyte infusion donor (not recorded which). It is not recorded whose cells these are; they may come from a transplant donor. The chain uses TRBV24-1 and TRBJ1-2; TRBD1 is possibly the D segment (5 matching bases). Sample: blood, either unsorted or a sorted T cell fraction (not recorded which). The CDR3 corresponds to CATRPPGPGNGYTF. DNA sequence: TGTGCCACCCGACCCCCAGGGCCCGGGAATGGCTACACCTTC.